This T cell receptor (beta chain) was sequenced during a study of CD8+CD57+ T cells in acquired aplastic anemia. At the level of the study: Quantities of DNA derived from sorted CD4+ and CD8+ cells averaged around 3 ug.

CDR3 and TCR beta VDJ profiling relied on genomic DNA as the template. Via MiXCR, TCRdb re-called the reads, giving one row per CDR3 protein. The table includes about 40,000 distinct CDR3 sequences, about two thirds detected once. This clonotype appeared many times. What it binds is not known. Study-wide results and caveats: Levels of CD8+ Simpson's diversity were not significantly distinct in patients versus controls. The number of CD8+ CDR3 sequences shared by patients and controls was approximately 31.

Germline V gives CDR1 MGHRA, CDR2 YSYEKL. CDR3 length equals 15 residues. V lost 6 bases to trimming and J lost 3 bases; unmatched junction nucleotides: 10. The receptor was isolated from a human donor in good health, serving as a control. The V and J genes are TRBV4-1 and TRBJ1-1, with 7 bases that match TRBD1. Sequences were obtained from sorted CD4+, CD8+, or CD8+CD57+ T cells (not recorded which) from PBMCs. The DNA of the CDR3 is TGCGCCAGCAGTCAAACAGGGGCTCAGGACACTGAAGCTTTCTTT. As protein: CASSQTGAQDTEAFF.